This T cell receptor (beta chain) came from a study of T-cell memory formation after mild COVID-19 (dated by TCRdb to the early 2020s). For the wider study: TCR sequence clusters from the two donors were largely donor specific. In a couple of donors, T-cell clones that expanded and contracted after mild COVID-19 were followed by sequencing TCRalpha and TCRbeta repertoires longitudinally. The cohort was made up of two young adult volunteers, one female and one male, who were previously healthy.

The instrument was an Illumina NovaSeq 6000. TCRalpha and TCRbeta cDNA libraries were built by 5'RACE with constant-segment primers, adding sample barcodes and unique molecular identifiers. RNA was extracted from every sample with Trizol reagent. Library amplification was performed in two PCR steps, and a second sample barcode and Illumina TruSeq adapters were introduced in the second step. Sequencing of the libraries was done on an Illumina NovaSeq, producing 2 x 150 bp paired-end reads. On the authors' methods: Demultiplexing of reads and collapsing into UMI-guided consensus sequences were performed with migec v1.2.7. Using mixcr v2.1.11, UMI consensuses were aligned to TRA and TRB V and J templates and then assembled into clonotypes. Expanded or contracted clonotypes were those called significant by both edgeR and NoisET, with noise models trained on biological replicates. For edgeR calls, the thresholds were a false discovery rate-adjusted p below 0.01 and a log2 fold-change of 1. PCA with hierarchical clustering of max-normalized trajectories of the 1000 most abundant clonotypes was used as exploratory dynamics analysis. The CD4 or CD8 phenotype of responding clones was assigned using the separately sequenced CD4+ and CD8+ repertoires. TCRdb trimmed the raw reads at Q25, called clones with MiXCR and kept productive beta chains. Identical CDR3 protein sequences are pooled into one entry, listed with their most common genes and DNA. TCRdb, rather than the study authors, made the V and J calls. Here the sample has more than 450,000 distinct CDR3 sequences; roughly 18% occur a single time. Around 13% of the sample goes to the ten largest clones.

Reading from cysteine to phenylalanine, the CDR3 counts 15 amino acids. The kept DNA is CDR3 alone, 45 bases in frame from the first base. Reading the germline V gene gives CDR1 SQVTM and CDR2 ANQGSEA. Germline trimming amounts to 6 bases on V and 4 bases on J, with 8 as the count of junction bases outside the gene matches. This clonotype was observed a handful of times. It has no known antigen specificity. The sample holds no much larger clone one base away, and base qualities are not on file. What the study reported, not specific to this receptor: Clones that contracted from day 15 to 85 showed balanced CD4/CD8 phenotypes, whereas a second wave of clones that expanded from day 15 to 37 leaned towards CD4+. Only a couple of mild cases were covered in the study, and larger cohorts including severe cases with pre-infection samples were considered necessary. Contracting CD4+ clones were located mainly in the CM and EM memory subsets, whereas CD8+ clones were found to be enriched in EMRA. SARS-CoV-2 specificity of the second-wave clones peaking on day 37 was not confirmed. Some responding clones were detected in pre-infection memory, suggesting pre-existing cross-reactive memory T cells joined the SARS-CoV-2 response.

Ficoll-Paque density gradient centrifugation was used to isolate PBMCs. This receptor was taken from an adult woman who had mild COVID-19 (a few samples of this study predate the infection). The sample titles of this study are shuffled in the database, so cell type and time point are left out; the donor was told from shared clones. Sequencing was carried out using PBMCs or a T cell subset sorted from them (not recorded which). Rearrangement joined TRBV29-1 to TRBJ2-2; 10 central nucleotides agree with TRBD1. The nucleotides read TGCAGCGTGAGAGCCGGGACAGGGGTCACCGGGGAGCTGTTTTTT. Its protein product is CSVRAGTGVTGELFF.